This T cell receptor (beta chain) appears in the sequencing data of a study of Ad26.COV2.S vaccination and SARS-CoV-2 variants. Trimming removed 0 bases from V and 4 bases from J, with 9 bases in between. This CDR3 is built from 14 residues. Looked up from germline, CDR1 is LGHNA and CDR2 is YSLEER. Treatment specified: over 15 received Ad26.COV2.S at low or high dose, single or two shots; about 5 received placebo; per-sample allocation not given. Material that was analyzed had been drawn on day 63 after the first vaccine or placebo injection. Assay used: immunoSEQ multiplex PCR; TCRdb lists only in-frame clones, some missing. The sample comprises 400,000 to 450,000 clones, 75% to 95% of which are singletons, and 9.5% to 15% rests with the top ten.

This chain uses TRBV4-3 with TRBJ1-1; D is perhaps TRBD1 (5 bases). The receptor comes from a person between 18 and 65 years old who received the Ad26.COV2.S COVID-19 vaccine or a placebo. Sample: peripheral blood, taken in a trial of Ad26.COV2.S vaccine versus placebo. The CDR3 loop is CASSQDQGFTEAFF. DNA for the CDR3: TGCGCCAGCAGCCAAGACCAGGGTTTCACTGAAGCTTTCTTT.